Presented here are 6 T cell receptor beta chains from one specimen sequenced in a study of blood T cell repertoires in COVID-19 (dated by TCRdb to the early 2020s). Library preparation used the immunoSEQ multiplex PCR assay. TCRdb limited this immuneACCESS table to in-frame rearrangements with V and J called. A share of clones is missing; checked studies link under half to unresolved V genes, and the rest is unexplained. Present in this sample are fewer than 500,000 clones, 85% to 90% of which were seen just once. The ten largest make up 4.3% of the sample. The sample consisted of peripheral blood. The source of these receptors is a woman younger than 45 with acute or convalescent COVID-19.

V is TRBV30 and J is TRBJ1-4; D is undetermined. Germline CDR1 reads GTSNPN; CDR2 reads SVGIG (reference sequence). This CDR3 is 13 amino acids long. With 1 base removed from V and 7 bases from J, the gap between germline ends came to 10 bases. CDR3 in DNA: TGTGCCTGGAGTGATTTGAGTAGTGAAAAACTGTTTTTT. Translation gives CAWSDLSSEKLFF.

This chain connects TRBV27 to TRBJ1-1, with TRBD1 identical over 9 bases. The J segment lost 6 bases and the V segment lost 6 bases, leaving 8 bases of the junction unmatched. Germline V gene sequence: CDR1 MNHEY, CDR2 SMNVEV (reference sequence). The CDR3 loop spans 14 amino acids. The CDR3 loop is CASSLTGGKSEAFF. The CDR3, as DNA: TGTGCCAGCAGCCTTACAGGGGGCAAATCTGAAGCTTTCTTT.

Here the CDR3 reads CASRRDRGVGEQYF. The CDR3 coding sequence is TGTGCCAGCAGAAGGGACAGGGGGGTCGGCGAGCAGTACTTC. This rearrangement joins TRBV2 to TRBJ2-7; TRBD1 aligns across 11 bases. Germline V gives CDR1 SNHLY, CDR2 FYNNEI. Germline trimming cut 6 bases from V and 6 bases from J; bases unmatched to any gene: 7. This CDR3 is 14 amino acids long.

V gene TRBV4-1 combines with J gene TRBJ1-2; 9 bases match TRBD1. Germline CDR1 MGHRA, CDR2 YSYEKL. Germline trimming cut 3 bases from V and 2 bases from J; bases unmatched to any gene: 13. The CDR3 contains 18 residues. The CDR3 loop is CASSHTPGQGRKNYGYTF. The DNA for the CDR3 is TGCGCCAGCAGCCATACACCGGGACAGGGTAGGAAGAACTATGGCTACACCTTC.

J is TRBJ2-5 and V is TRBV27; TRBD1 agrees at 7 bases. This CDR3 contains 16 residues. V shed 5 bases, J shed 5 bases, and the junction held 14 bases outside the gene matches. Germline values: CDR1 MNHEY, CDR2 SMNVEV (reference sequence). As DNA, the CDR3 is TGTGCCAGCAGTCGTGTAGGGTACAGGGGACGGGAGACCCAGTACTTC. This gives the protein CASSRVGYRGRETQYF.

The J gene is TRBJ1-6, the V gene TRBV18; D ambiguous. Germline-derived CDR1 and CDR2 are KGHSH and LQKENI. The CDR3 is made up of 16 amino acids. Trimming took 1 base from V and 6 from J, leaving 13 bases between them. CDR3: CASSPRPLQSNSPLHF. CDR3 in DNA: TGTGCCAGCTCACCACGCCCATTACAATCTAATTCACCCCTCCACTTT. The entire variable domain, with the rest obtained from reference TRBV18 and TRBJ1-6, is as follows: NAGVMQNPRHLVRRRGQEARLRCSPMKGHSHVYWYRQLPEEGLKFMVYLQKENIIDESGMPKERFSAEFPKEGPSILRIQQVVRGDSAAYFCASSPRPLQSNSPLHFGNGTRLTVT.